The 10 T cell receptor beta chains below all came from one sample that was sequenced in a study of blood T cells in healthy people across ages. With a J-beta primer mix and a sample-barcoded 5' primer, a second PCR ran roughly 7 to 11 cycles. MiXCR, applied by TCRdb to the 5' RACE reads, yields one record per CDR3 protein. There are roughly 680,000 distinct CDR3 sequences in the sample; over 45% occur only once, and around a third lies in the top ten. Sequencing was carried out using blood. All receptors come from a woman in her sixties in good health.

This rearrangement joins TRBV20-1 to TRBJ2-4; 8 bases are a match to TRBD1. TRBJ2-7 explains the end of the DNA better; the J call may be wrong. CDR1 and CDR2 from the germline V gene are DFQATT and SNEGSKA (reference sequence). The CDR3 spans 13 residues. This CDR3 is CSAWDRPRGEQYF. The CDR3 bases are TGCAGTGCTTGGGACAGGCCCCGTGGCGAGCAGTACTTC.

This clonotype was recorded once. The chain couples TRBV5-6 to TRBJ2-1; D may be TRBD1 or TRBD2 (5 bases each). V shed 4 bases and J shed 3 bases, with 14 bases lying between them. The CDR3 totals 15 residues. Per the germline V gene, CDR1 is SGHDT and CDR2 is YYEEEE. CDR3 nucleotides: TGTGCCAGCAGCCCCGAGGTGGGGGACTACAATGAGCAGTTCTTC. This sequence encodes CASSPEVGDYNEQFF.

The V call is TRBV29-1, the J call TRBJ2-7; 15 positions agree with TRBD2. The germline V gene has CDR1 SQVTM and CDR2 ANQGSEA. This CDR3 is 12 amino acids long. V lost 7 bases to trimming and J lost 6 bases; unmatched junction nucleotides: 1. The CDR3 region is CSGGLAGGEQYF. CDR3 nucleotide sequence: TGCAGCGGGGGACTAGCGGGAGGCGAGCAGTACTTC.

This clonotype has a count of ten or more. The CDR3 DNA follows: TGTGCCAGCAGCTTAGGAACTGGGGCCAACGTCCTGACTTTC. This codes for CASSLGTGANVLTF. This sequence joins TRBV7-3 and TRBJ2-6, with D hard to call. Germline CDR1 and CDR2: SGHTA and FQGTGA. V gave up 2 bases and J gave up 2 bases, with 4 bases separating them. The CDR3 extends over 14 amino acids.

This rearrangement joins TRBV20-1 to TRBJ1-2, with D maybe TRBD1 (6 bases). The CDR3 sequence is 15 residues long. The V and J ends lost 0 bases and 8 bases respectively, with 19 bases between them. Germline V gene data show CDR1 as DFQATT and CDR2 as SNEGSKA (reference sequence). The CDR3: CSARDFIRGRMGYTF. CDR3 DNA sequence: TGCAGTGCTAGAGATTTTATCCGGGGGCGCATGGGCTACACCTTC.

V and J are TRBV30 and TRBJ1-2; D not certain. V was cut by 3 bases and J by 1 base, with 12 bases left in between. This CDR3 contains 14 residues. Germline lookup yields CDR1 GTSNPN and CDR2 SVGIG (reference sequence). The CDR3 here is CAWSNEGNNYGYTF. The CDR3 region has the DNA TGTGCCTGGAGCAATGAGGGCAATAACTATGGCTACACCTTC.

This clonotype was observed a handful of times. The chain employs TRBV6-2 or TRBV6-3 and TRBJ2-7; D gene uncertain. Germline V CDR1 and CDR2: MNHEY, SVGEGT. CDR3 length: 12 amino acids. V was trimmed by 4 bases and J by 5 bases, leaving 9 bases between them. The DNA for the CDR3 is TGTGCCAGCAGTTTCCCCTGGAACGAGCAGTACTTC. Its translation: CASSFPWNEQYF.

This clonotype was seen more than once but under ten times. This chain links TRBV4-2 with TRBJ2-4; no firm D call. Germline CDR1 LGHNA, CDR2 YNFKEQ. Between the trimmed V and J ends, which lost 1 base and 13 bases, there was a span of 17 bases. This CDR3 contains 14 residues. This CDR3 reads CASSQGVGSQLQYF. Written as DNA, the CDR3 is TGTGCCAGCAGCCAAGGAGTGGGTTCGCAGCTACAGTACTTC.

This clonotype has a handful of counts. V is TRBV15 and J is TRBJ2-1; 11 bases align to TRBD2. This CDR3 spans 16 amino acids. V dropped 1 base and J dropped 8; count of bases not matched to a gene: 7. Germline CDR1 is LNHNV and CDR2 is YYDKDF (reference sequence). The CDR3, as DNA: TGTGCCACCAGCAGAGGAAATAGCGGGAGGGTGCATGAGCAGTTCTTC. This codes for CATSRGNSGRVHEQFF.

This clonotype is a singleton in its sample. The CDR3 DNA reads as TGCGCCAGCAGCTTGTACGGGACGCAGGGCGTAGCTAACTATGGCTACACCTTC. Amino acid sequence: CASSLYGTQGVANYGYTF. V is TRBV5-1 and J is TRBJ1-2; possible D gene TRBD1, 5 bases. V lost 1 base to trimming and J lost 0 bases, with 19 bases between them. Germline V lookup: CDR1 SGHRS, CDR2 YFSETQ. This CDR3 spans 18 amino acids.